The clone carrying this T cell receptor beta chain has just one count. Its antigen remains unknown. The data derive from a study of cytomegalovirus exposure and HLA in healthy donors. Study findings and constraints: Rarity marked most TCR sequences, yet some public TCRs occurred in many donors.

The CDR3 has 15 residues. Germline V gene lookup returns CDR1 SGHRS and CDR2 YFSETQ. V gave up 3 bases and J gave up 2 bases, with 14 bases separating them. The PCR was carried out with 60 Vbeta primers and 13 Jbeta primers. Assay: immunoSEQ multiplex PCR; the TCRdb copy retains only in-frame clones and omits some. Of over 150,000 clones in the sample, about 80% are singletons; the top ten hold more than 3.5%. The chain uses TRBV5-1 and TRBJ2-5; possible D gene TRBD1, 6 bases. Sequenced sample: PBMCs. The clonotype was recovered from a man aged 25 to 40 in good health and CMV-seropositive. CDR3 protein: CASSSEGGRQETQYF. The CDR3 DNA sequence: TGCGCCAGCAGCTCCGAAGGGGGTAGGCAAGAGACCCAGTACTTC.